The 21 T cell receptor beta chains in this list originate from one sample, sequenced in a study of blood T cell repertoires in COVID-19 (dated by TCRdb to the early 2020s). Preparation of the library involved the immunoSEQ multiplex PCR assay. What TCRdb holds here is the immuneACCESS table cut down to in-frame rearrangements. Part of the clones is not present; checked against another copy, under half of the missing clones reflect an unresolved V gene, and the others are unexplained. The sample table lists about 160,000 clones, approximately 79% of them with a count of one. The top ten clones comprise roughly a fifth of the sample. Sequenced material: peripheral blood. These receptor sequences come from an elderly woman with acute or convalescent COVID-19.

V and J are TRBV7-2 and TRBJ2-2; D is possibly TRBD1 (5 bases). The CDR3 spans 13 residues. The germline V gene encodes CDR1 SGHTA and CDR2 FQGNSA. Trimming left V 8 bases short and J 6 bases short, with 13 bases between. The CDR3 spells CASRKDISGELFF. The CDR3 nucleotides are TGTGCCAGCCGGAAGGACATTTCCGGGGAGCTGTTTTTT.

The chain combines TRBV5-4 with TRBJ2-7, with 8 positions matching TRBD2. CDR3 length equals 14 residues. Germline CDR1 and CDR2: SGHNT and YYREEE (reference sequence). J was trimmed by 4 bases and V by 0 bases; bases with no gene match: 3. DNA of the CDR3: TGTGCCAGCAGCTTGGATGGACTAGCTTACGAGCAGTACTTC. It is translated as CASSLDGLAYEQYF.

The chain carries TRBV15 and TRBJ1-4; 8 nucleotides match TRBD1. With V trimmed by 0 bases and J by 8 bases, 5 bases remained unmatched. The CDR3 is 15 residues long. Germline lookup yields CDR1 LNHNV and CDR2 YYDKDF (reference sequence). The CDR3 region has the DNA TGTGCCACCAGCAGAGACGACAGGGGTGGGGAAAAACTGTTTTTT. It codes for CATSRDDRGGEKLFF. Full variable domain (rest looked up from reference TRBV15 and TRBJ1-4): DAMVIQNPRYQVTQFGKPVTLSCSQTLNHNVMYWYQQKSSQAPKLLFHYYDKDFNNEADTPDNFQSRRPNTSFCFLDIRSPGLGDTAMYLCATSRDDRGGEKLFFGSGTQLSVL.

V gene TRBV19 combines with J gene TRBJ2-7, with 7 bases that match TRBD1. After removal of 4 bases from V and 0 bases from J, the junction contained 3 bases not matched to a gene. The CDR3 length is 14 residues. The germline V gene has CDR1 LNHDA and CDR2 SQIVND (reference sequence). CDR3 region: CASSTTGLSYEQYF. The CDR3, as DNA: TGTGCCAGTAGTACGACAGGGCTCTCCTACGAGCAGTACTTC. Full variable domain (missing parts from reference TRBV19 and TRBJ2-7): DGGITQSPKYLFRKEGQNVTLSCEQNLNHDAMYWYRQDPGQGLRLIYYSQIVNDFQKGDIAEGYSVSREKKESFPLTVTSAQKNPTAFYLCASSTTGLSYEQYFGPGTRLTVT.

The chain carries TRBV7-9 and TRBJ2-7, with D perhaps TRBD1 (5 bases). V shed 5 bases and J shed 6 bases, with 11 bases lying between them. The CDR3 spans 12 residues. Germline V gene data show CDR1 as SEHNR and CDR2 as FQNEAQ (reference sequence). The CDR3: CASSHQGSEQYF. Written as DNA, the CDR3 is TGTGCCAGCAGCCACCAGGGCTCCGAGCAGTACTTC.

The J gene is TRBJ1-2, the V gene TRBV12-3 or TRBV12-4, with D hard to call. Trimming left V 4 bases short and J 7 bases short, with 10 bases between. The CDR3 extends over 12 amino acids. The CDR3: CASSSYSRGYTF. CDR3 in DNA: TGTGCCAGCAGTTCCTACAGTCGTGGCTACACCTTC.

The genes are TRBV18 and TRBJ2-7; 9 bases align to TRBD1. V trimming: 5 bases; J trimming: 2 bases; junction bases outside the gene matches: 4. Per germline, CDR1 KGHSH and CDR2 LQKENI. The CDR3 totals 14 residues. The CDR3 nucleotides are TGTGCCAGCTCATCGGGACAGGGACCCTACGAGCAGTACTTC. Translation gives CASSSGQGPYEQYF.

A single count supports this clone. This rearrangement joins TRBV30 to TRBJ1-2, with D hard to call. The germline V and J ends were trimmed by 4 bases and 4 bases, with 16 bases remaining between them. The germline V gene encodes CDR1 GTSNPN and CDR2 SVGIG (reference sequence). This CDR3 contains 14 residues. As DNA, the CDR3 is TGTGCCTGGAATCGCGGAGGGATCCCCTATGGCTACACCTTC. It yields the protein CAWNRGGIPYGYTF.

This clone was seen a single time. The chain joins TRBV19 to TRBJ2-5; 7 bases are shared with TRBD1. The germline CDR1 and CDR2 sequences are LNHDA and SQIVND (reference sequence). The junction had 8 bases not matched to a gene; V was cut back by 5 bases and J by 5 bases. The CDR3 loop spans 14 amino acids. CDR3 nucleotides: TGTGCCAGTAGTGTACAGGGGTCAGGGGAGACCCAGTACTTC. Amino acids: CASSVQGSGETQYF.

V is TRBV5-5 and J is TRBJ2-1; 7 bases are a match to TRBD1. Germline V gives CDR1 SGHKS, CDR2 YYEKEE (reference sequence). The CDR3 is 16 amino acids. J was trimmed by 0 bases and V by 0 bases; bases with no gene match: 3. The CDR3 coding sequence is TGTGCCAGCAGCTTGGGAGGGGGCCGCTCCTACAATGAGCAGTTCTTC. Its protein product is CASSLGGGRSYNEQFF. Complete variable domain (other parts from reference TRBV5-5 and TRBJ2-1): DAGVTQSPTHLIKTRGQQVTLRCSPISGHKSVSWYQQVLGQGPQFIFQYYEKEERGRGNFPDRFSARQFPNYSSELNVNALLLGDSALYLCASSLGGGRSYNEQFFGPGTRLTVL.

This chain links TRBV19 with TRBJ2-7, with a tentative D call TRBD1 (5 bases). The germline V and J ends were trimmed by 3 bases and 3 bases, with 12 bases remaining between them. Germline CDR1 is LNHDA and CDR2 is SQIVND (reference sequence). The length of the CDR3 is 14 residues. The CDR3 nucleotides are TGTGCCAGTAGTATTCGACAGAAGAACTACGAGCAGTACTTC. It specifies CASSIRQKNYEQYF.

The V call is TRBV18, the J call TRBJ2-1; D is perhaps TRBD1 (5 bases). The V gene's germline CDR1 is KGHSH and CDR2 LQKENI. V was trimmed by 0 bases and J by 9 bases, leaving 15 bases between them. This CDR3 contains 15 residues. The CDR3 spells CASSPPAGYGGEQFF. For the CDR3, the DNA is TGTGCCAGCTCACCACCGGCAGGGTACGGCGGTGAGCAGTTCTTC.

Concerning this clone: Other nucleotide sequences from this sample produce the same CDR3. The rearrangement uses TRBV7-2 and TRBJ1-1, with 8 bases aligning to TRBD1. With 4 bases clipped from V and 5 bases from J, the junction kept 6 bases outside the gene matches. The CDR3 runs to 14 residues. CDR1 SGHTA and CDR2 FQGNSA come from the germline V gene. Written as DNA, the CDR3 is TGTGCCAGCAGCTCCAGGGGGCTATTGACTGAAGCTTTCTTT. Residues: CASSSRGLLTEAFF.

In its sample, this clone was seen once. This chain links TRBV9 with TRBJ2-5, with a possible D match to TRBD2 (6 bases). CDR1 is SGDLS and CDR2 is YYNGEE in the germline V gene. The CDR3 is 15 residues long. V was clipped by 6 bases and J by 1 base, with 16 bases between them. This CDR3 is CASTAGGGTQETQYF. CDR3 DNA: TGTGCCAGCACCGCCGGTGGGGGGACCCAAGAGACCCAGTACTTC.

The sample holds one count of this clone. CDR3 region: CASSRDSANTGELFF. Written as DNA, the CDR3 is TGCGCCAGCAGCCGCGACAGCGCGAACACCGGGGAGCTGTTTTTT. The rearrangement links TRBV5-1 to TRBJ2-2, with D perhaps TRBD1 (5 bases). Germline values: CDR1 SGHRS, CDR2 YFSETQ. Trimming shortened V by 4 bases and J by 0 bases, and 10 bases separated the two germline ends. The CDR3 extends over 15 amino acids.

This sequence joins TRBV5-8 and TRBJ2-3, with TRBD2 identical over 14 bases. This CDR3 has 19 amino acids. The trim removed 5 bases at V and 1 base at J, leaving 12 bases unmatched. Germline values: CDR1 SGHTS, CDR2 YDEGEE. CDR3 in DNA: TGTGCCAGCAGGACGGGACTAGCGGGAGTCGACGGGGGCACAGATACGCAGTATTTT. This encodes CASRTGLAGVDGGTDTQYF.

This chain links TRBV4-2 with TRBJ1-5; no definite D call. V was shortened by 4 bases and J by 1 base, with 11 bases between the two germline ends. This CDR3 has 15 amino acids. Per germline, CDR1 LGHNA and CDR2 YNFKEQ. The CDR3 loop reads CASSLTPESNQPQHF. The CDR3, as DNA: TGTGCCAGCAGCCTGACCCCGGAGAGCAATCAGCCCCAGCATTTT.

Only one count was recorded for this clone. J is TRBJ1-2 and V is TRBV2; perhaps TRBD1 as D (5 bases). The CDR3 is 13 residues long. Trimming took off 1 base at V and 8 bases at J, with 11 bases between the two ends. Germline loops: CDR1 SNHLY, CDR2 FYNNEI. CDR3 nucleotide sequence: TGTGCCAGCAGTGAAGAGGGGAAGTACGGCTACACCTTC. This codes for CASSEEGKYGYTF.

The chain is built from TRBV3-1 (or the pseudogene TRBV3-2) and TRBJ1-1, with D tentatively TRBD1 (5 bases). Germline loops: CDR1 LGHDT, CDR2 YNNKEL (reference sequence). V lost 0 bases to trimming and J lost 3 bases, with 11 bases between them. The CDR3 length is 15 residues. The CDR3 nucleotides read TGTGCCAGCAGCCAAGAAGGGGTTGTGGACACTGAAGCTTTCTTT. Amino acids: CASSQEGVVDTEAFF.

This clone was found once. The V gene is TRBV4-2, the J gene TRBJ2-7; no clear D gene. The V and J ends lost 1 base and 2 bases respectively, with 9 bases between them. From germline, CDR1 is LGHNA and CDR2 YNFKEQ. This CDR3 spans 14 amino acids. CDR3 bases: TGTGCCAGCAGCCAAGGACTGATGACCTACGAGCAGTACTTC. Translated, it gives CASSQGLMTYEQYF.

The V gene is TRBV10-3, the J gene TRBJ2-7, with D possibly matching TRBD1 (5 bases). The V and J ends lost 2 bases and 3 bases respectively, with 11 bases between them. CDR3 size: 14 residues. Looked up from germline, CDR1 is ENHRY and CDR2 is SYGVKD. CDR3 region: CAISEKGSGYEQYF. For the CDR3, the DNA is TGTGCCATCAGTGAGAAGGGGTCCGGCTACGAGCAGTACTTC.